Below, one TCR beta chain is given with its context. Profiled with immunoSEQ multiplex PCR; TCRdb holds only in-frame clones, not every one. The repertoire has 650,000 to 800,000 clones, around 89% of them found once; the top ten carry 0.2% to 0.3%. The germline V gene has CDR1 LNHDA and CDR2 SQIVND (reference sequence). This CDR3 region has 15 residues. Trimming removed 4 bases from V and 6 bases from J; junction bases left unmatched: 10. This sample is part of a study of blood T cell repertoires in COVID-19. Looking at the study overall: Collection of acute and convalescent COVID-19 samples took place in the United States, Italy and Spain. Sample material is recorded as cDNA or gDNA derived from T cells, B-cell-depleted T cells, or PBMCs.

Sequenced: peripheral blood. The clonotype originates from a woman younger than 30 with acute or convalescent COVID-19. V usage is TRBV19 and J usage is TRBJ1-2, with 8 bases identical to TRBD1. The DNA of the CDR3 is TGTGCCAGTAGTACCAGGGGGCAGGCGTGGGATGGCTACACCTTC. Residues: CASSTRGQAWDGYTF.